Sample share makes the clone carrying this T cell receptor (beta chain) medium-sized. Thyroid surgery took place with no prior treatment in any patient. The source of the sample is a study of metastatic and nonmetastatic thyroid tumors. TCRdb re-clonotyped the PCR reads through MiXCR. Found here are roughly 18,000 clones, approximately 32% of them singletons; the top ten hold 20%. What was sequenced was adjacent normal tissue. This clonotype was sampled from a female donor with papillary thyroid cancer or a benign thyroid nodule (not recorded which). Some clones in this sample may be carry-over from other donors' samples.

Here the CDR3 reads CASSWTSGSTDTQYF. DNA for the CDR3: TGTGCCAGCAGTTGGACTAGCGGGAGCACAGATACGCAGTATTTT. The rearrangement links TRBV6-2 or TRBV6-3 to TRBJ2-3; 11 bases match TRBD2. With 4 bases clipped from V and 0 bases from J, the junction kept 0 bases outside the gene matches. Germline-derived CDR1 and CDR2 are MNHEY and SVGEGT. This CDR3 has 15 residues.